Presented here are 8 T cell receptor beta chains from one specimen sequenced in a study of cytomegalovirus exposure and HLA in healthy donors (dated by TCRdb to between 2016 and 2019). The receptor library was made with the immunoSEQ multiplex PCR assay. The multiplex PCR relied on a mix of 60 forward primers for TCR Vbeta segments and 13 reverse primers for TCR Jbeta segments. Held by TCRdb, this immuneACCESS table contains in-frame sequences only and omits some clones. Under half of the omission traces to an unresolved V gene where checked; the cause of the rest is unknown. Recorded for this sample are approximately 67,000 clones; roughly 65% of them occurred a single time. Around 2% of the sample is in the top ten clones. Sequencing used PBMCs. The source of these receptors is a woman aged 25 to 39 in good health and CMV-seronegative.

This chain links TRBV23-1 with TRBJ1-1, with 8 bases identical to TRBD1. TRBV23-1 has ORF status, its function being uncertain. This CDR3 is 13 amino acids long. J was trimmed by 6 bases and V by 2 bases; bases with no gene match: 2. The CDR3 DNA reads as TGCGCCAGCAGTCAACGGGACAGGCCTGAAGCTTTCTTT. Encoded protein: CASSQRDRPEAFF.

The chain recombines TRBV5-1 with TRBJ1-6, with D possibly being TRBD1 (5 bases). In germline, CDR1 is SGHRS, CDR2 YFSETQ. The CDR3 runs to 16 residues. With 2 bases removed from V and 0 bases from J, the gap between germline ends came to 9 bases. CDR3 amino acids: CASSFGGSSYNSPLHF. The CDR3 coding sequence is TGCGCCAGCAGCTTCGGGGGGAGCTCCTATAATTCACCCCTCCACTTT.

J is TRBJ2-5 and V is TRBV27; no clear D. V lost 1 base to trimming and J lost 2 bases, with 8 bases between them. CDR3 length: 14 amino acids. Germline V gives CDR1 MNHEY, CDR2 SMNVEV (reference sequence). The CDR3 protein is CASSLWASQETQYF. CDR3 bases: TGTGCCAGCAGTTTATGGGCTTCTCAAGAGACCCAGTACTTC.

V usage is TRBV7-7 and J usage is TRBJ2-5, with 9 bases lining up with TRBD2. The CDR3 is 15 residues long. Looked up from germline, CDR1 is SSHAT and CDR2 is FNYEAQ (reference sequence). The junction had 8 bases not matched to a gene; V was cut back by 4 bases and J by 5 bases. In nucleotides, the CDR3 is TGTGCCAGCAGCTCCCGGGGACTAGCAGGGGAGACCCAGTACTTC. Encoded protein: CASSSRGLAGETQYF.

The rearrangement uses TRBV23-1 and TRBJ2-2; D is perhaps TRBD1 (5 bases). TRBV23-1 is reported as an ORF; its role is uncertain. The CDR3 is 12 residues long. V was pared by 11 bases and J by 3 bases, with 10 bases between. CDR3 nucleotide sequence: TGCGCCCAACAGGTGCACACCGGGGAGCTGTTTTTT. Translated: CAQQVHTGELFF.

The rearrangement joins TRBV6-5 to TRBJ1-2; D is ambiguous. Germline-derived CDR1 and CDR2 are MNHEY and SVGAGI. V was trimmed by 0 bases and J by 6 bases, leaving 8 bases between them. The CDR3 is 13 residues long. Written as DNA, the CDR3 is TGTGCCAGCAGTTACTCGACCGGGGATGGCTACACCTTC. This sequence encodes CASSYSTGDGYTF.

The chain has TRBV9 and TRBJ2-1; 8 nucleotides match TRBD2. Germline V gene sequence: CDR1 SGDLS, CDR2 YYNGEE. J lost 8 bases, V lost 3 bases, and 13 bases had no gene match. The CDR3 runs 16 residues. The CDR3 here is CASSEPHRGGRDEQFF. The DNA of the CDR3 is TGTGCCAGCAGCGAGCCGCATCGGGGGGGCCGCGATGAGCAGTTCTTC.

This clone was counted a single time. The J gene is TRBJ2-5, the V gene TRBV27, with a weak D call TRBD1 (6 bases). Germline V CDR1 and CDR2: MNHEY, SMNVEV (reference sequence). CDR3 length equals 16 residues. Trimming took 2 bases from V and 2 from J, leaving 15 bases between them. The CDR3 spells CASSLRGWGIQETQYF. Here the CDR3 DNA reads TGTGCCAGCAGTTTAAGGGGGTGGGGGATACAAGAGACCCAGTACTTC.